This TCR beta chain appears in the sequencing data of a study of PD-1 blockade in classical Hodgkin lymphoma. Study-level information: Each patient was given nivolumab 3 mg/kg through a vein every 2 weeks. Findings and limits, study-wide: Patients who responded completely had about the same baseline diversity as newly diagnosed patients.

Time point: cycle 4 day 1 (C4D1), after more than five weeks of nivolumab. All the patients suffered relapse after autologous stem cell transplantation, and brentuximab vedotin exposure differed. From thawed PBMCs, CD4+ T cells were purified using magnetic negative selection. TCRdb's table, derived via immunoSEQ multiplex PCR, lists solely in-frame clones and lacks some. The data contain about 27,000 clones, approximately 89% of them singletons. Turning to this clone: Its antigen is currently unknown.

Sequenced here: CD4+ T cells from blood, sampled before the fourth cycle of nivolumab. This receptor was taken from a human donor with classical Hodgkin lymphoma.

The DNA for the CDR3 is TGTGCCAGCAGCTCGCTTAGCGGGAGCACAGATACGCAGTATTTT. This codes for CASSSLSGSTDTQYF. The chain employs TRBV7-2 and TRBJ2-3, with 7 bases aligning to TRBD2. Germline values: CDR1 SGHTA, CDR2 FQGNSA. Trimming cost V 4 bases and J 0 bases; bases outside gene matches: 4. CDR3 length: 15 residues.